This T cell receptor (beta chain) was captured in a study of T cell responses to AZD1222 COVID-19 vaccine. Profiled with immunoSEQ multiplex PCR; TCRdb holds only in-frame clones, not every one. The sample lists fewer than 120,000 clones; around nine tenths were seen once. Pooling of second doses given at about 4 or about 12 weeks was done. The sequences come from peripheral blood, collected 28 days after the second AZD1222 dose. The TCR sequence derives from an adult who received the AZD1222 COVID-19 vaccine.

The CDR3 DNA follows: TGTGCCAGCAGTCCTACAGGGATGCTCACAGATACGCAGTATTTT. It yields the protein CASSPTGMLTDTQYF. The chain joins TRBV27 to TRBJ2-3; possible D gene TRBD1, 6 bases. Germline CDR1 MNHEY, CDR2 SMNVEV (reference sequence). V gave up 5 bases and J gave up 2 bases, with 14 bases separating them. The CDR3 covers 15 residues.